This T cell receptor (beta chain) was captured by sequencing in a study of cytomegalovirus exposure and HLA in healthy donors. Concerning this clone itself: Antigen: not known.

PCR amplification relied on 60 Vbeta primers (plus 13 Jbeta primers). Per the original data handling: A later analysis counted approximately 88 million unique TCR beta chains, 9.5 million to 12 million shared. Only in-frame clones appear in the TCRdb table, and some are missing; sequencing was by immunoSEQ multiplex PCR. The V and J calls and clone size are taken from that table; D and trimming were inferred from the DNA. The top ten hold approximately 4.7% of the sample, which has some 90,000 clones, over 75% seen once. Looked up from germline, CDR1 is SGDLS and CDR2 is YYNGEE. V lost 2 bases, J lost 5 bases, and 16 bases lay in between. The CDR3 extends over 16 amino acids. Study-level results: TCR beta chains associated with HLA were, in a later analysis, more clonally expanded than equally common others.

The TCR was taken from a male donor in good health and CMV-seropositive. Sequenced: PBMCs. This chain connects TRBV9 to TRBJ1-4; D may be TRBD1 (6 bases). The DNA for the CDR3 is TGTGCCAGCAGCGTCGCTGCGGACAGAGAGAATGAAAAACTGTTTTTT. Protein sequence: CASSVAADRENEKLFF.